These 30 T cell receptor beta chains share one sample of origin, sequenced in a study of cytomegalovirus exposure and HLA in healthy donors. The PCR was carried out with 60 Vbeta primers and 13 Jbeta primers. Using immunoSEQ multiplex PCR, the repertoire was profiled, and TCRdb retains in-frame clones only, with some absent. The sample yields 95,000 to 100,000 clones, 76% seen once. Sequencing was performed on PBMCs. All receptors come from a man aged 35-49 years in good health and CMV-seronegative.

The chain carries TRBV7-2 and TRBJ2-5; D may be TRBD2 (5 bases). V was trimmed by 4 bases and J by 5 bases, leaving 17 bases between them. Germline V gene sequence: CDR1 SGHTA, CDR2 FQGNSA. The CDR3 totals 15 residues. The CDR3 sequence: CASSSQMTGGETQYF. In nucleotides, the CDR3 is TGTGCCAGCAGCTCACAAATGACCGGCGGGGAGACCCAGTACTTC.

The chain recombines TRBV6-6 with TRBJ1-1; D ambiguous. This CDR3 is 14 amino acids long. The V end was cut by 5 bases, the J end by 0 bases, with 10 bases between. Germline V gene data show CDR1 as MNHNY and CDR2 as SVGAGI (reference sequence). The CDR3 sequence is CASSAGTMNTEAFF. As DNA, the CDR3 is TGTGCCAGCAGTGCGGGAACCATGAACACTGAAGCTTTCTTT.

The J gene is TRBJ1-5, the V gene TRBV27, with D perhaps TRBD1 (5 bases). From germline, CDR1 is MNHEY and CDR2 SMNVEV (reference sequence). The germline V and J ends were trimmed by 6 bases and 4 bases, with 19 bases remaining between them. The CDR3 runs to 16 residues. The CDR3 here is CASSPFSQGSNQPQHF. CDR3 bases: TGTGCCAGCAGCCCCTTTTCCCAGGGTAGTAATCAGCCCCAGCATTTT.

The V and J genes are TRBV28 and TRBJ2-7; the match to TRBD2 covers 7 bases. The CDR3 runs 15 residues. In germline, CDR1 is MDHEN, CDR2 SYDVKM. V was pared by 4 bases and J by 5 bases, with 11 bases of the junction left unmatched. CDR3 amino acids: CASSSDRDRGDEQYF. Written as DNA, the CDR3 is TGTGCCAGCAGTTCAGACCGGGACCGGGGGGACGAGCAGTACTTC.

The chain couples TRBV15 to TRBJ2-7; 13 positions agree with TRBD2. V shed 5 bases and J 6 bases; nucleotides not matched to a gene: 7. The CDR3 has 15 residues. Germline V gene lookup returns CDR1 LNHNV and CDR2 YYDKDF (reference sequence). The CDR3 DNA reads as TGTGCCACCAGCTTCCGGACTAGCGGGAGTAGCGAGCAGTACTTC. Translation gives CATSFRTSGSSEQYF.

This clone has more than one count but fewer than ten. This chain connects TRBV27 to TRBJ1-3; no definite D call. Trimming took off 6 bases at V and 7 bases at J, with 28 bases between the two ends. The CDR3 runs to 18 residues. Germline V gene lookup returns CDR1 MNHEY and CDR2 SMNVEV (reference sequence). The CDR3 reads CASSPYPPPREVKNTIYF. In nucleotides, the CDR3 is TGTGCCAGCAGCCCCTATCCCCCGCCCCGGGAGGTAAAGAACACCATATATTTT.

In regard to this clone: Distinct nucleotide sequences in the sample also encode this CDR3. The CDR3 here is CAWSGTGGEKLFF. In nucleotides, the CDR3 is TGTGCCTGGAGTGGGACAGGGGGCGAAAAACTGTTTTTT. This chain joins TRBV30 and TRBJ1-4, with TRBD1 identical over 11 bases. In germline, CDR1 is GTSNPN, CDR2 SVGIG (reference sequence). This CDR3 is 13 amino acids long. Trimming took 1 base from V and 8 from J; bases not matched to a gene: 0.

This clone was detected a few times. The chain combines TRBV5-5 with TRBJ2-1; the match to TRBD2 covers 12 bases. The CDR3 is 13 amino acids. Germline V CDR1 and CDR2: SGHKS, YYEKEE (reference sequence). J gave up 10 bases and V 4 bases, and 3 bases lay outside the gene matches. The CDR3 spells CASSVTSGGEQFF. The CDR3, as DNA: TGTGCCAGCAGCGTAACTAGCGGGGGGGAGCAGTTCTTC.

The chain carries TRBV29-1 and TRBJ2-5; 9 nucleotides agree with TRBD2. The CDR3 has 15 residues. CDR1 and CDR2 (germline): SQVTM, ANQGSEA. V gave up 8 bases and J gave up 4 bases; unmatched junction bases: 14. CDR3 DNA: TGCAGCTGCCGGGGGAAGCGGGAGGTTTTAGAGACCCAGTACTTC. Its translation is CSCRGKREVLETQYF.

The chain uses TRBV5-1 and TRBJ2-3; TRBD2 matches at 7 bases. V dropped 5 bases and J dropped 6; count of bases not matched to a gene: 9. Germline V lookup: CDR1 SGHRS, CDR2 YFSETQ. This CDR3 has 14 amino acids. The CDR3 protein is CASRYGGTVDTQYF. The DNA for the CDR3 is TGCGCCAGCAGATACGGGGGGACGGTTGATACGCAGTATTTT.

The genes are TRBV6-1 and TRBJ2-3; TRBD1 matches at 10 bases. Germline V CDR1 and CDR2: MNHNS, SASEGT. Trimming at V came to 0 bases and at J to 4 bases, leaving 4 bases not matched to a gene. This CDR3 region has 16 residues. The CDR3 region is CASSEAGTGDSDTQYF. CDR3 nucleotide sequence: TGTGCCAGCAGTGAAGCGGGGACAGGGGATTCAGATACGCAGTATTTT.

This chain joins TRBV4-1 and TRBJ1-1; D is perhaps TRBD1 (5 bases). The CDR3 loop spans 15 amino acids. The V gene lost 0 bases and the J gene lost 3 bases, with 11 bases spanning the gap. Germline V lookup: CDR1 MGHRA, CDR2 YSYEKL. This chain's CDR3 is CASSQDPGLYTEAFF. For the CDR3, the DNA is TGCGCCAGCAGCCAAGACCCAGGGTTATACACTGAAGCTTTCTTT.

Turning to this clone: The sample has other DNA sequences that encode this CDR3 too. The CDR3 region has the DNA TGTGCCAGCAGCCCAGGGCTTACAAACACTGAAGCTTTCTTT. This translates into CASSPGLTNTEAFF. The chain is built from TRBV7-3 and TRBJ1-1; TRBD1 is a possible D gene (5 bases). The ends were cut back, 5 bases at V and 2 bases at J, with 12 bases in the middle. Germline CDR1 is SGHTA and CDR2 is FQGTGA. The CDR3 spans 14 residues.

V gene TRBV9 combines with J gene TRBJ2-3, with 11 bases that match TRBD2. This CDR3 comprises 16 residues. Trimming took 4 bases from V and 3 from J; bases not matched to a gene: 7. The germline V gene has CDR1 SGDLS and CDR2 YYNGEE. The CDR3 reads CASSPQLAGGTDTQYF. The CDR3 nucleotides are TGTGCCAGCAGCCCTCAGCTAGCGGGAGGAACAGATACGCAGTATTTT.

The chain combines TRBV25-1 with TRBJ2-5; 8 nucleotides match TRBD1. There are 16 residues in the CDR3. J gave up 1 base and V 1 base, and 5 bases lay outside the gene matches. Germline CDR1 reads MGHDK; CDR2 reads SYGVNS. For the CDR3, the DNA is TGTGCCAGCAGTGAATTTCGGACAGGGTTCCAAGAGACCCAGTACTTC. Encoded protein: CASSEFRTGFQETQYF.

V and J are TRBV9 and TRBJ1-5; D is uncertain. The CDR3 contains 14 residues. Trimming left V 3 bases short and J 6 bases short, with 13 bases between. The V gene's germline CDR1 is SGDLS and CDR2 YYNGEE. The CDR3 is CASSAGGVGQPQHF. The CDR3 coding sequence is TGTGCCAGCAGCGCCGGAGGTGTGGGTCAGCCCCAGCATTTT.

V is TRBV4-3 and J is TRBJ1-1; 7 bases line up with TRBD1. After removal of 4 bases from V and 11 bases from J, the junction contained 10 bases not matched to a gene. The CDR3 extends over 13 amino acids. Germline V CDR1 and CDR2: LGHNA, YSLEER. This CDR3 reads CASSLTRGAGAFF. The CDR3 bases are TGCGCCAGCAGCCTTACCAGGGGGGCCGGGGCTTTCTTT.

V gene TRBV7-2 combines with J gene TRBJ2-5, with 9 bases identical to TRBD2. The V and J ends lost 3 bases and 2 bases, in that order; junction bases with no gene match: 7. The germline gives CDR1 SGHTA, CDR2 FQGNSA. The CDR3 has 16 residues. CDR3: CASSFRLADPQETQYF. The DNA for the CDR3 is TGTGCCAGCAGCTTCCGACTAGCGGACCCTCAAGAGACCCAGTACTTC.

This clone was counted only a few times. The chain couples TRBV7-9 to TRBJ2-2, with D maybe TRBD2 (6 bases). CDR3 length: 16 residues. Trimming left V 5 bases short and J 2 bases short, with 15 bases between. The germline V gene has CDR1 SEHNR and CDR2 FQNEAQ (reference sequence). The DNA of the CDR3 is TGTGCCAGCAGCCCTTTTCGCGGGGAAAACACCGGGGAGCTGTTTTTT. Translation gives CASSPFRGENTGELFF. Looking up the rest from reference TRBV7-9 and TRBJ2-2 gives the full variable domain: DTGVSQNPRHKITKRGQNVTFRCDPISEHNRLYWYRQTLGQGPEFLTYFQNEAQLEKSRLLSDRFSAERPKGSFSTLEIQRTEQGDSAMYLCASSPFRGENTGELFFGEGSRLTVL.

J is TRBJ2-1 and V is TRBV9; 8 nucleotides agree with TRBD2. The CDR3 consists of 16 residues. The germline gives CDR1 SGDLS, CDR2 YYNGEE. After removal of 6 bases from V and 8 bases from J, the junction contained 16 bases not matched to a gene. The CDR3: CASTSAGGHPGDEQFF. The CDR3 coding sequence is TGTGCCAGCACCAGCGCGGGGGGTCACCCAGGGGATGAGCAGTTCTTC. The full variable domain, in which reference TRBV9 and TRBJ2-1 provide the parts outside the CDR3, is DSGVTQTPKHLITATGQRVTLRCSPRSGDLSVYWYQQSLDQGLQFLIQYYNGEERAKGNILERFSAQQFPDLHSELNLSSLELGDSALYFCASTSAGGHPGDEQFFGPGTRLTVL.

CDR3 amino acids: CASSLSAGQPPTYEQYF. Here the CDR3 DNA reads TGTGCCAGCAGTTTATCGGCGGGGCAGCCGCCCACCTACGAGCAGTACTTC. The J gene is TRBJ2-7, the V gene TRBV27; tentative D call: TRBD2 (6 bases). The V and J ends lost 0 bases and 2 bases respectively, with 17 bases between them. The germline V gene encodes CDR1 MNHEY and CDR2 SMNVEV (reference sequence). This CDR3 is built from 17 residues.

This clone was counted once. V usage is TRBV28 and J usage is TRBJ2-1; possible D gene TRBD2, 5 bases. Trimming left V 3 bases short and J 15 bases short, with 24 bases between. CDR3 size: 15 residues. The germline gives CDR1 MDHEN, CDR2 SYDVKM. Here the CDR3 DNA reads TGTGCCAGCAGTTTGGATCGTAGGGCTACCGGGAATGGGTTCTTC. This encodes CASSLDRRATGNGFF.

The chain carries TRBV7-8 and TRBJ2-3, with 11 bases identical to TRBD2. The CDR3 covers 16 residues. V shed 5 bases and J 1 base; nucleotides not matched to a gene: 5. The V gene's germline CDR1 is SGHVS and CDR2 FQNEAQ. CDR3 sequence reads: CASSVLAGGGTDTQYF. The CDR3, as DNA: TGTGCCAGCAGCGTTCTAGCGGGAGGAGGCACAGATACGCAGTATTTT. The full variable domain, rest sourced from reference TRBV7-8 and TRBJ2-3, is GAGVSQSPRYKVAKRGQDVALRCDPISGHVSLFWYQQALGQGPEFLTYFQNEAQLDKSGLPSDRFFAERPEGSVSTLKIQRTQQEDSAVYLCASSVLAGGGTDTQYFGPGTRLTVL.

V and J are TRBV30 and TRBJ1-2; 7 nucleotides line up with TRBD1. V shed 7 bases and J 8 bases; nucleotides not matched to a gene: 13. CDR3 size: 13 residues. Germline V CDR1 and CDR2: GTSNPN, SVGIG (reference sequence). The CDR3 region is CASSFHRGWGYTF. The DNA for the CDR3 is TGTGCCTCTTCTTTTCACAGGGGATGGGGCTACACCTTC.

This clone was counted a single time. The chain uses TRBV7-2 and TRBJ2-7, with 8 positions matching TRBD2. CDR3 length: 15 amino acids. V gave up 1 base and J gave up 4 bases; unmatched junction bases: 6. Germline V gives CDR1 SGHTA, CDR2 FQGNSA. CDR3 bases: TGTGCCAGCAGCTTAGGCGGCGGGGGGCAATACGAGCAGTACTTC. Translated: CASSLGGGGQYEQYF.

CDR3 protein: CASSSGGMLQETQYF. The CDR3 DNA is TGTGCCAGCAGCAGCGGGGGGATGCTACAAGAGACCCAGTACTTC. The chain recombines TRBV9 with TRBJ2-5; 9 bases align to TRBD2. The germline CDR1 and CDR2 sequences are SGDLS and YYNGEE. This CDR3 is 15 amino acids long. The J segment lost 2 bases and the V segment lost 4 bases, leaving 6 bases of the junction unmatched.

The chain has TRBV27 and TRBJ1-3, with 9 positions matching TRBD1. V dropped 6 bases and J dropped 2; count of bases not matched to a gene: 5. CDR3 size: 15 residues. Germline V gene lookup returns CDR1 MNHEY and CDR2 SMNVEV (reference sequence). CDR3: CASRPNRGPGNTIYF. The CDR3 DNA reads TGTGCCAGCAGGCCTAACAGGGGGCCTGGAAACACCATATATTTT.

This clone was seen only a few times. V usage is TRBV7-8 and J usage is TRBJ2-2; D remains ambiguous. The CDR3 totals 18 residues. V lost 1 base to trimming and J lost 5 bases, with 20 bases between them. The germline gives CDR1 SGHVS, CDR2 FQNEAQ. DNA for the CDR3: TGTGCCAGCAGCTTAGAAACAGCCAACGACGGTATTACCGGGGAGCTGTTTTTT. Residues: CASSLETANDGITGELFF.

In nucleotides, the CDR3 is TGTGCCAGCAGCTCACTAGTCGGGAGCGACTACGAGCAGTACTTC. Residues: CASSSLVGSDYEQYF. V and J are TRBV7-9 and TRBJ2-7; possible D gene TRBD2, 6 bases. CDR1 and CDR2 from the germline V gene are SEHNR and FQNEAQ (reference sequence). This CDR3 contains 15 residues. Trimming took off 4 bases at V and 3 bases at J, with 16 bases between the two ends.

This chain joins TRBV7-9 and TRBJ2-2; TRBD2 is a possible D gene (5 bases). The CDR3 extends over 15 amino acids. Trimming pared 1 base from V and 3 bases from J, leaving 9 bases between. Germline CDR1 is SEHNR and CDR2 is FQNEAQ (reference sequence). The CDR3 reads CASSLGVRDTGELFF. The CDR3 coding sequence is TGTGCCAGCAGCTTAGGAGTGCGGGACACCGGGGAGCTGTTTTTT. The variable domain in full, completed from reference TRBV7-9 and TRBJ2-2, reads DTGVSQNPRHKITKRGQNVTFRCDPISEHNRLYWYRQTLGQGPEFLTYFQNEAQLEKSRLLSDRFSAERPKGSFSTLEIQRTEQGDSAMYLCASSLGVRDTGELFFGEGSRLTVL.